This T cell receptor beta chain comes out of a study of blood T cell repertoires in COVID-19 (dated by TCRdb to the early 2020s). Regarding the complete study: Collaborator samples came from the United States, Italy and Spain and covered acute and convalescent phases of COVID-19. HLA class I and class II types, where available, came from metadata supplied by the sample provider rather than from assay-based typing. The material from the prospective study consisted of cDNA or gDNA derived from T cells, B-cell-depleted T cells, or PBMCs. The repertoires were made available in a free public database intended to serve as a resource for research on the immune response to SARS-CoV-2. A de-identified subject ID, COVID-19 status, age in years and sex were almost always included in the sample metadata. The samples were drawn from two sources: the first 160 participants of the ongoing ImmuneRACE study, and about 1,300 subjects contributed by 6 global collaborators. The dataset comprised deeply sampled blood TCRbeta repertoires from subjects exposed to, actively infected with, or recovered from COVID-19.

TCRbeta CDR3 regions were amplified from genomic DNA using the immunoSEQ Assay, a bias-controlled multiplex PCR. Per the authors' processing: Within the assay, amplification of reference gene primers was used to estimate how many nucleated cells each sample contained. To quantify the absolute abundance of each unique TCRbeta CDR3 rearrangement, sequence reads were collapsed and filtered. Productive Simpson clonality was computed per sample as the square root of Simpson's diversity index over productive rearrangements. What TCRdb holds here is the immuneACCESS table cut down to in-frame rearrangements. Part of the clones is not present; checked against another copy, under half of the missing clones reflect an unresolved V gene, and the others are unexplained. That table supplies the V and J calls and clone size; D and trimming were determined from the DNA. The sample table holds a few hundred thousand clones, of which approximately 91% were seen once. The top ten constitute 1.4% of the sample.

Regarding this clone: The antigen this receptor binds is unknown. The sample holds no much larger clone one base away, and base qualities are not on file.

Overall study results and their limits: Clinical and demographic metadata were provided uncurated, with the amount varying by source and participant.

The CDR3 spans 15 residues, from the cysteine through the phenylalanine. The sequence is cut down to CDR3 DNA, 45 bases in frame from base 1. The junction carries 11 bases between V and J, which are trimmed by 1 base and 1 base respectively. According to the germline V gene (reference sequence), CDR1 reads SGHNT and CDR2 reads YYREEE. In the prospective study, participants were 18 to 89 years old, resided in about 25 geographic areas of the United States, and were enrolled through a virtual design. To assign participants to cohorts, the prospective study relied on clinical history that participants themselves reported in a screening survey and a study questionnaire. Exposed participants were defined as having been in contact with someone with a PCR-confirmed or clinician-diagnosed COVID-19 case within 2 weeks of study entry. In the prospective study, whole blood, serum and a nasopharyngeal or oropharyngeal swab were collected from each participant by mobile phlebotomists. Additional blood draws and questionnaires over an approximately 2-month period could optionally be provided by prospective study participants. Before DNA extraction, prospective study blood samples were shipped either frozen or at room temperature.

The sample consisted of PBMCs or T cells enriched from blood (not recorded which). This receptor chain uses TRBV5-4 and TRBJ1-2; the D gene is unclear. This sequence was found in a woman younger than 35 who had been exposed to COVID-19. The DNA reads as follows: TGTGCCAGCAGCTTGCGGGAGGCTGATAACTATGGCTACACCTTC. It encodes CASSLREADNYGYTF.